What follows are 19 T cell receptor beta chains derived from one specimen sequenced in a study of neoadjuvant anti-PD-1 for oral cavity cancer. Noted time point: after neoadjuvant nivolumab, at surgical resection. The repertoire was sequenced with immunoSEQ multiplex PCR; TCRdb's copy has only in-frame clones and lacks some. Of 9,500 to 10,000 clones in the sample, roughly three fifths were seen once. Sequencing used PBMCs, obtained after nivolumab (anti-PD-1) treatment. The receptors originated from a person aged 35 to 85 with oral cavity squamous cell carcinoma.

The chain combines TRBV27 with TRBJ1-3; D is unclear. CDR3 length: 16 residues. V was cut by 0 bases and J by 0 bases, with 9 bases left in between. CDR1 and CDR2 from the germline V gene are MNHEY and SMNVEV (reference sequence). In DNA form, the CDR3 reads TGTGCCAGCAGTTTATCGCGGGCCTTCTCTGGAAACACCATATATTTT. Its translation: CASSLSRAFSGNTIYF.

V is TRBV2 and J is TRBJ2-7, with 7 bases fitting TRBD2. Looked up from germline, CDR1 is SNHLY and CDR2 is FYNNEI. The V segment lost 6 bases and the J segment 6 bases; nucleotides outside the gene matches: 11. This CDR3 region has 14 residues. This chain's CDR3 is CASRRTSSILEQYF. In nucleotides, the CDR3 is TGTGCCAGCAGGCGGACTAGTTCGATCCTCGAGCAGTACTTC.

This clone was counted a single time. V usage is TRBV27 and J usage is TRBJ2-7; 8 nucleotides match TRBD1. V gave up 4 bases and J gave up 1 base; unmatched junction bases: 6. Germline CDR1 and CDR2: MNHEY and SMNVEV (reference sequence). CDR3 length: 15 residues. This chain's CDR3 is CASSSVDRASYEQYF. The CDR3 DNA reads as TGTGCCAGCAGTTCGGTGGACAGGGCTTCCTACGAGCAGTACTTC.

This chain joins TRBV11-2 and TRBJ1-1; 8 nucleotides align to TRBD1. Germline V CDR1 and CDR2: SGHAT, FQNNGV. Trimming took 5 bases from V and 6 from J; bases not matched to a gene: 5. This CDR3 has 13 amino acids. Here the CDR3 reads CASSTGGWAEAFF. CDR3 nucleotides: TGTGCCAGCAGCACAGGGGGTTGGGCTGAAGCTTTCTTT.

The chain has TRBV7-8 and TRBJ1-3, with D hard to call. V shed 2 bases and J shed 2 bases, with 13 bases lying between them. Germline-derived CDR1 and CDR2 are SGHVS and FQNEAQ. CDR3 length equals 16 residues. The CDR3 sequence: CASSLNFRRTGNTIYF. The CDR3 region has the DNA TGTGCCAGCAGCTTAAATTTTAGGAGAACTGGAAACACCATATATTTT.

This clone has just a few counts. The chain joins TRBV6-5 to TRBJ2-1, with 9 nucleotides matching TRBD1. The J segment lost 7 bases and the V segment lost 5 bases, leaving 9 bases of the junction unmatched. This CDR3 has 15 amino acids. Per the germline V gene, CDR1 is MNHEY and CDR2 is SVGAGI. In nucleotides, the CDR3 is TGTGCCAGCAGTCCTATCCAGACAGGGGGAAATGAGCAGTTCTTC. Amino acid sequence: CASSPIQTGGNEQFF.

The rearrangement links TRBV27 to TRBJ2-1; D perhaps matches TRBD1 (6 bases). Germline lookup yields CDR1 MNHEY and CDR2 SMNVEV (reference sequence). CDR3 length: 15 residues. Deletions cut 6 bases from V and 4 bases from J, with 16 bases between. The CDR3 DNA is TGTGCCAGCAGATCCACAGGGAGCCCTTACAATGAGCAGTTCTTC. Amino acids: CASRSTGSPYNEQFF.

The sample holds a few counts of this clone. The chain is built from TRBV7-6 and TRBJ1-4; the D gene is possibly TRBD1 (5 bases). Germline assignment: CDR1 SGHVS and CDR2 FNYEAQ. V was shortened by 1 base and J by 8 bases, with 17 bases between the two germline ends. The CDR3 contains 16 residues. CDR3: CASSLVKQGRGEKLFF. The CDR3 DNA sequence: TGTGCCAGCAGCTTAGTAAAGCAGGGCAGAGGGGAAAAACTGTTTTTT.

The chain uses TRBV27 and TRBJ2-3, with a weak D call TRBD1 (5 bases). The CDR3 spans 17 residues. Germline V gene sequence: CDR1 MNHEY, CDR2 SMNVEV (reference sequence). Trimming pared 6 bases from V and 4 bases from J, leaving 23 bases between. In DNA, the CDR3 is TGTGCCAGCAGCCCACCGGCGGCCGGACATCGAGCAGATACGCAGTATTTT. Its translation is CASSPPAAGHRADTQYF.

This rearrangement joins TRBV5-4 to TRBJ1-1, with D perhaps matching TRBD1 (6 bases). The V and J ends lost 4 bases and 4 bases respectively, with 14 bases between them. Germline V gives CDR1 SGHNT, CDR2 YYREEE (reference sequence). The CDR3 totals 14 residues. The CDR3 loop reads CASSPRGGSTEAFF. CDR3 sequence (DNA): TGTGCCAGCAGCCCAAGGGGGGGGAGCACTGAAGCTTTCTTT.

The V and J genes are TRBV28 and TRBJ1-1; no definite D call. V was clipped by 7 bases and J by 1 base, with 16 bases between them. The germline V gene has CDR1 MDHEN and CDR2 SYDVKM. The CDR3 sequence is 15 residues long. The CDR3 here is CASNSGDLWNTEAFF. The DNA of the CDR3 is TGTGCCAGCAACTCCGGGGATCTATGGAACACTGAAGCTTTCTTT.

This clone was counted between two and nine times. The gene calls are TRBV5-1 and TRBJ2-3; possible D gene TRBD2, 5 bases. Trimming removed 0 bases from V and 5 bases from J, with 10 bases in between. The CDR3 loop spans 14 amino acids. Germline CDR1 is SGHRS and CDR2 is YFSETQ. CDR3 loop: CASSLDAAGDTQYF. The CDR3 bases are TGCGCCAGCAGCTTGGACGCCGCGGGAGATACGCAGTATTTT.

The rearrangement uses TRBV7-6 and TRBJ2-1; D tentatively fits TRBD1 or TRBD2 (5 bases each). Trimming took 5 bases from V and 0 from J, leaving 14 bases between them. This CDR3 is 16 amino acids long. CDR1 is SGHVS and CDR2 is FNYEAQ in the germline V gene. As DNA, the CDR3 is TGTGCCAGCAGCCCTCAGGCAGGGAGCTCCTACAATGAGCAGTTCTTC. Residues: CASSPQAGSSYNEQFF.

V gene TRBV19 combines with J gene TRBJ1-2; 10 bases map to TRBD1. The V and J ends lost 3 bases and 4 bases, in that order; junction bases with no gene match: 5. CDR3 size: 15 residues. Germline CDR1 is LNHDA and CDR2 is SQIVND (reference sequence). CDR3 region: CASSMGQGSSYGYTF. The DNA for the CDR3 is TGTGCCAGTAGTATGGGACAGGGGTCCTCCTATGGCTACACCTTC.

The V gene is TRBV11-2, the J gene TRBJ2-1; D is uncertain. V was shortened by 0 bases and J by 7 bases, with 7 bases between the two germline ends. This CDR3 spans 13 amino acids. Germline CDR1 and CDR2: SGHAT and FQNNGV. The CDR3 loop reads CASSLELPNEQFF. CDR3 coding DNA: TGTGCCAGCAGCTTAGAGCTCCCTAATGAGCAGTTCTTC.

The chain links TRBV7-8 to TRBJ2-1; 9 positions match TRBD1. This CDR3 region has 17 residues. Germline CDR1 is SGHVS and CDR2 is FQNEAQ. V lost 5 bases to trimming and J lost 4 bases; unmatched junction nucleotides: 12. In DNA, the CDR3 is TGTGCCAGCAGCAAAAGGCCCGCCGGGACAGGGTACAATGAGCAGTTCTTC. Residues: CASSKRPAGTGYNEQFF.

The chain recombines TRBV7-3 with TRBJ1-6, with 8 bases that match TRBD1. The CDR3 has 15 residues. Germline CDR1 and CDR2: SGHTA and FQGTGA. The trim removed 5 bases at V and 7 bases at J, leaving 7 bases unmatched. The CDR3 DNA is TGTGCCAGCAGCCCCGGGGACAGGTCGAATTCACCCCTCCACTTT. Protein product: CASSPGDRSNSPLHF.

This clone was counted only a few times. The J gene is TRBJ1-5, the V gene TRBV6-6; D remains ambiguous. Germline-derived CDR1 and CDR2 are MNHNY and SVGAGI (reference sequence). The CDR3 covers 12 residues. The germline V and J ends were trimmed by 3 bases and 2 bases, with 2 bases remaining between them. The CDR3, as DNA: TGTGCCAGCAGTTATCGCAATCAGCCCCAGCATTTT. It codes for CASSYRNQPQHF.

The chain uses TRBV19 and TRBJ2-7; D not resolved. V dropped 5 bases and J dropped 1 base, with 6 bases sitting between them. The germline V gene encodes CDR1 LNHDA and CDR2 SQIVND (reference sequence). This CDR3 region has 12 residues. The CDR3 loop is CASSLGSYEQYF. Here the CDR3 DNA reads TGTGCCAGTAGTCTCGGGTCCTACGAGCAGTACTTC.